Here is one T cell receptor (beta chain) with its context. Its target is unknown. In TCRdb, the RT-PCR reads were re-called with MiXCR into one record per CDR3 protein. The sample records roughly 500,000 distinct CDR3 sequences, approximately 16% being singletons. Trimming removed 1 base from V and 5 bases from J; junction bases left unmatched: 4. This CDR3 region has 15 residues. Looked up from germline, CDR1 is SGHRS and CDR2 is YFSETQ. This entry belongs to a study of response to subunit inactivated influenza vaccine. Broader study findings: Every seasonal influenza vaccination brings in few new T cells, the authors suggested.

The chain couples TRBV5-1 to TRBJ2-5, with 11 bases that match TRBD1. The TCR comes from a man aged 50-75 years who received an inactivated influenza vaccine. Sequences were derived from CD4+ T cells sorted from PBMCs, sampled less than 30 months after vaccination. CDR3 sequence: CASSLFGTGGETQYF. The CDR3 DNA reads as TGCGCCAGCAGCTTGTTTGGGACAGGGGGGGAGACCCAGTACTTC. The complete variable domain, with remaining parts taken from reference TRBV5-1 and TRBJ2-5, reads KAGVTQTPRYLIKTRGQQVTLSCSPISGHRSVSWYQQTPGQGLQFLFEYFSETQRNKGNFPGRFSGRQFSNSRSEMNVSTLELGDSALYLCASSLFGTGGETQYFGPGTRLLVL.